This T cell receptor beta chain was sequenced for a study of blood T cell repertoires in COVID-19. The CDR3 has 14 amino acids. Germline values: CDR1 SNHLY, CDR2 FYNNEI. Between the trimmed V and J ends, which lost 3 bases and 2 bases, there was a span of 8 bases. Profiling relied on immunoSEQ multiplex PCR, and the TCRdb table lists in-frame clones only, not all of them. In the table there are 400,000 to 500,000 clones, 88% of which are singletons. This clone was seen just once. Specimen: PBMCs or T cells enriched from blood (not recorded which). The sequence derives from a woman aged 18-29 years who had been exposed to COVID-19. The chain recombines TRBV2 with TRBJ1-5; tentatively, D is TRBD1 (5 bases). CDR3 region: CASSEAGRNQPQHF. CDR3 in DNA: TGTGCCAGCAGTGAGGCAGGGCGCAATCAGCCCCAGCATTTT.